This note documents a single T cell receptor beta chain sequence. Authors' methods: It was from reference gene primer amplification that nucleated cell counts were estimated. Generated by immunoSEQ multiplex PCR, the TCRdb table keeps only in-frame clones and is missing some. V and J calls and clone size come straight from that table; D and trimming were deduced from the DNA. The data show 99,000 or so clones, roughly 80% seen once. V shed 7 bases, J shed 5 bases, and the junction held 5 bases outside the gene matches. This CDR3 has 14 amino acids. Germline V gene data show CDR1 as MDHEN and CDR2 as SYDVKM. The source of the sample is a study of blood T cell repertoires in COVID-19. Study as a whole: The samples span acute and convalescent COVID-19 from the United States, Italy and Spain. PBMCs, B-cell-depleted T cells, or T cells provided the cDNA or gDNA that made up the material.

The chain combines TRBV28 with TRBJ1-6, with 7 bases that match TRBD1. This receptor was taken from a woman older than 75 with acute or convalescent COVID-19. Sample: peripheral blood. CDR3 nucleotide sequence: TGTGCCAGCACCATGACAGGGAATAATTCACCCCTCCACTTT. Encoded protein: CASTMTGNNSPLHF.